Following are 28 T cell receptor beta chains from one sample sequenced in a study of blood T cell repertoires in COVID-19. Sequencing was performed with immunoSEQ multiplex PCR; in TCRdb, only in-frame clones are kept and a portion is missing. Here the sample spans 150,000 to 200,000 clones, about 78% being singletons. Input material: PBMCs or T cells enriched from blood (not recorded which). These TCRs come from a woman in her forties or fifties who had recovered from COVID-19.

This chain joins TRBV5-4 and TRBJ2-2, with TRBD2 matching 15 bases. This CDR3 has 20 amino acids. V lost 4 bases, J lost 4 bases, and 14 bases stayed unmatched. From germline, CDR1 is SGHNT and CDR2 YYREEE (reference sequence). The CDR3 DNA reads TGTGCCAGCAGCAAACGTCACCCGGGACTAGCGGGAGGAATCACCGGGGAGCTGTTTTTT. This translates into CASSKRHPGLAGGITGELFF.

The chain is built from TRBV7-9 and TRBJ1-4; 9 bases fit TRBD1. With 4 bases clipped from V and 0 bases from J, the junction kept 6 bases outside the gene matches. The length of the CDR3 is 17 residues. From germline, CDR1 is SEHNR and CDR2 FQNEAQ (reference sequence). The CDR3 protein is CASSSGTGTTTNEKLFF. As DNA, the CDR3 is TGTGCCAGCAGCTCCGGGACAGGGACTACAACTAATGAAAAACTGTTTTTT.

The chain couples TRBV7-3 to TRBJ1-6; TRBD1 is a possible D gene (5 bases). CDR3 size: 18 residues. Germline loops: CDR1 SGHTA, CDR2 FQGTGA. The V end lost 5 bases, the J end lost 1 base, and 18 bases lay between the germline ends. CDR3 nucleotides: TGTGCCAGCAGCGAAGGGCCCGGGCGGGGGTCCTATAATTCACCCCTCCACTTT. Protein sequence: CASSEGPGRGSYNSPLHF.

This chain uses TRBV11-2 with TRBJ2-2; 8 nucleotides line up with TRBD2. Germline CDR1 and CDR2: SGHAT and FQNNGV. CDR3 length equals 16 residues. After removal of 5 bases from V and 7 bases from J, the junction contained 12 bases not matched to a gene. CDR3: CASSRSASGRDGELFF. In DNA, the CDR3 is TGTGCCAGCAGCCGATCGGCTAGCGGGCGGGACGGGGAGCTGTTTTTT.

This clone was detected once. The V and J genes are TRBV30 and TRBJ1-1; D uncertain. Trimming cost V 2 bases and J 10 bases, with 14 bases left between them. CDR1 and CDR2 from the germline V gene are GTSNPN and SVGIG (reference sequence). The CDR3 spans 12 residues. The CDR3 bases are TGTGCCTGGAGTCTCCGACTGGGAGTAGCTTTCTTT. Protein product: CAWSLRLGVAFF.

The chain joins TRBV4-3 to TRBJ2-2; D gene uncertain. Germline CDR1 LGHNA, CDR2 YSLEER. The CDR3 is 15 residues long. Trimming took 0 bases from V and 5 from J, leaving 10 bases between them. The CDR3 is CASSQDQGVTGELFF. DNA of the CDR3: TGCGCCAGCAGCCAAGATCAAGGAGTTACCGGGGAGCTGTTTTTT.

This chain links TRBV5-5 with TRBJ2-5; D possibly corresponds to TRBD2 (5 bases). This CDR3 is built from 16 residues. Germline assignment: CDR1 SGHKS and CDR2 YYEKEE (reference sequence). Trimming cost V 2 bases and J 2 bases, with 16 bases left between them. The CDR3 DNA is TGTGCCAGCAGCTTTGGCTGGTCGGGATTACAAGAGACCCAGTACTTC. This codes for CASSFGWSGLQETQYF.

CDR3 sequence: CASSMRTGGGVDIQYF. Here the CDR3 DNA reads TGTGCCAGTAGTATGCGGACCGGCGGGGGTGTAGACATTCAGTACTTC. The V call is TRBV19, the J call TRBJ2-4; 7 bases align to TRBD2. The germline V gene encodes CDR1 LNHDA and CDR2 SQIVND (reference sequence). This CDR3 spans 16 amino acids. V shed 3 bases, J shed 8 bases, and the junction held 13 bases outside the gene matches.

This chain links TRBV2 with TRBJ1-5, with 8 bases that match TRBD1. The V gene end was trimmed by 5 bases and the J gene end by 6 bases; junction bases not matched to a gene: 3. Germline CDR1 reads SNHLY; CDR2 reads FYNNEI. The CDR3 loop spans 13 amino acids. The CDR3 sequence is CASSPDRGQPQHF. CDR3 nucleotides: TGTGCCAGCAGTCCAGACAGGGGTCAGCCCCAGCATTTT.

V gene TRBV28 combines with J gene TRBJ2-7; 14 positions agree with TRBD2. With 3 bases clipped from V and 4 bases from J, the junction kept 2 bases outside the gene matches. From germline, CDR1 is MDHEN and CDR2 SYDVKM. This CDR3 has 15 amino acids. The CDR3 nucleotides are TGTGCCAGCAGTTTGTGGACTAGCGGGAGGTACGAGCAGTACTTC. Translated, it gives CASSLWTSGRYEQYF.

The chain combines TRBV5-4 with TRBJ2-5; the match to TRBD1 covers 7 bases. The CDR3 length is 14 residues. Trimming removed 4 bases from V and 5 bases from J; junction bases left unmatched: 8. Germline values: CDR1 SGHNT, CDR2 YYREEE (reference sequence). CDR3 amino acids: CASSPQGNRETQYF. The CDR3, as DNA: TGTGCCAGCAGCCCACAGGGGAATAGGGAGACCCAGTACTTC.

The rearrangement uses TRBV6-5 and TRBJ2-4; TRBD2 is a possible D gene (5 bases). Trimming took off 10 bases at V and 0 bases at J, with 10 bases between the two ends. Germline V lookup: CDR1 MNHEY, CDR2 SVGAGI. The CDR3 covers 13 residues. The CDR3 protein is CATVGVAKNIQYF. CDR3 nucleotides: TGTGCCACCGTGGGAGTAGCCAAAAACATTCAGTACTTC.

The J gene is TRBJ2-2, the V gene TRBV7-3; 10 bases map to TRBD2. CDR3 length: 15 amino acids. Germline trimming cut 4 bases from V and 6 bases from J; bases unmatched to any gene: 5. Per the germline V gene, CDR1 is SGHTA and CDR2 is FQGTGA. CDR3 residues: CASSSSSGSAGELFF. The DNA for the CDR3 is TGTGCCAGCAGCTCCTCTAGCGGGAGCGCCGGGGAGCTGTTTTTT.

V usage is TRBV6-6 and J usage is TRBJ2-1, with a tentative D call TRBD2 (5 bases). This CDR3 has 14 residues. Trimming took 0 bases from V and 3 from J, leaving 6 bases between them. In germline, CDR1 is MNHNY, CDR2 SVGAGI (reference sequence). The CDR3 loop reads CASSYSRVYNEQFF. Written as DNA, the CDR3 is TGTGCCAGCAGTTACTCGAGGGTCTACAATGAGCAGTTCTTC.

The chain links TRBV14 to TRBJ1-2; perhaps TRBD1 as D (5 bases). Germline CDR1 reads SGHDN; CDR2 reads FVKESK. V lost 1 base to trimming and J lost 8 bases, with 8 bases between them. This CDR3 is built from 12 residues. CDR3 DNA sequence: TGTGCCAGCAGCCAAGCCGGGGGAGGCTACACCTTC. Protein: CASSQAGGGYTF.

The chain uses TRBV28 and TRBJ2-7; 10 bases agree with TRBD1. The germline V gene encodes CDR1 MDHEN and CDR2 SYDVKM. The CDR3 has 15 amino acids. Unmatched junction bases numbered 6, after V lost 4 bases and J lost 3 bases. CDR3 amino acids: CASSSRTGGHYEQYF. As DNA, the CDR3 is TGTGCCAGCAGTTCTCGGACAGGGGGTCACTACGAGCAGTACTTC.

The rearrangement joins TRBV30 to TRBJ1-1, with no clear D. Trimming stripped 3 bases from V and 5 bases from J, with 16 bases between. Germline CDR1 and CDR2: GTSNPN and SVGIG (reference sequence). There are 14 residues in the CDR3. This CDR3 is CAWSTGVTGTEAFF. The CDR3 DNA reads as TGTGCCTGGAGCACTGGGGTGACGGGGACTGAAGCTTTCTTT.

The rearrangement links TRBV6-4 to TRBJ1-1, with a tentative D call TRBD1 (5 bases). The CDR3 consists of 13 residues. V lost 5 bases to trimming and J lost 3 bases, with 10 bases between them. Germline loops: CDR1 MRHNA, CDR2 SNTAGT. The CDR3 DNA reads TGTGCCAGCAGTCAGGGAAGTTACACTGAAGCTTTCTTT. Translation gives CASSQGSYTEAFF.

The chain combines TRBV2 with TRBJ2-1; D is perhaps TRBD2 (6 bases). The CDR3 sequence is 16 residues long. Per germline, CDR1 SNHLY and CDR2 FYNNEI. V shed 6 bases and J shed 4 bases, with 19 bases lying between them. In nucleotides, the CDR3 is TGTGCCAGCAGACCATCCAAGGGAGGAATTTACAATGAGCAGTTCTTC. Translated: CASRPSKGGIYNEQFF.

This chain links TRBV19 with TRBJ2-1; 11 bases map to TRBD1. The V segment lost 8 bases and the J segment 10 bases; nucleotides outside the gene matches: 10. The germline gives CDR1 LNHDA, CDR2 SQIVND (reference sequence). The CDR3 contains 14 residues. The CDR3 DNA reads TGTGCCAGTGCTGGACAGGGGGCCTCAGCGGAGCAGTTCTTC. Its protein product is CASAGQGASAEQFF. The whole variable domain, remainder taken from reference TRBV19 and TRBJ2-1, is DGGITQSPKYLFRKEGQNVTLSCEQNLNHDAMYWYRQDPGQGLRLIYYSQIVNDFQKGDIAEGYSVSREKKESFPLTVTSAQKNPTAFYLCASAGQGASAEQFFGPGTRLTVL.

The DNA of the CDR3 is TGTGCCAGCAGCCGGGAGCCCGGGACTAGCGGACCATCGGAAGAGGGAGATACGCAGTATTTT. Translating it yields CASSREPGTSGPSEEGDTQYF. The chain recombines TRBV9 with TRBJ2-3; 11 nucleotides line up with TRBD2. Germline-derived CDR1 and CDR2 are SGDLS and YYNGEE. CDR3 size: 21 residues. V was pared by 4 bases and J by 5 bases, with 24 bases of the junction left unmatched.

This clone was found a few times. This chain uses TRBV3-1 (or the pseudogene TRBV3-2) with TRBJ2-3; 13 positions match TRBD2. The junction had 11 bases not matched to a gene; V was cut back by 6 bases and J by 5 bases. From germline, CDR1 is LGHDT and CDR2 YNNKEL (reference sequence). The CDR3 consists of 17 residues. The CDR3 coding sequence is TGTGCCAGCAGTCAATCCACTAGCGGGAGGGTTTTAGATACGCAGTATTTT. This translates into CASSQSTSGRVLDTQYF.

This sequence joins TRBV4-1 and TRBJ2-1; 8 nucleotides match TRBD2. The junction had 7 bases not matched to a gene; V was cut back by 0 bases and J by 0 bases. The CDR3 runs 18 residues. Germline CDR1 and CDR2: MGHRA and YSYEKL. The CDR3 region is CASSQDSSGYLSYNEQFF. The CDR3 DNA follows: TGCGCCAGCAGCCAAGACTCTAGCGGGTACCTCTCCTACAATGAGCAGTTCTTC.

This clone was recorded only once. J is TRBJ1-5 and V is TRBV2; weak D call: TRBD1 (5 bases). V was clipped by 5 bases and J by 6 bases, with 11 bases between them. Germline CDR1 reads SNHLY; CDR2 reads FYNNEI. The CDR3 spans 13 residues. The CDR3 coding sequence is TGTGCCAGCAGTACGAGCAGGGCTCAGCCCCAGCATTTT. Protein sequence: CASSTSRAQPQHF. The complete variable domain, with remaining parts taken from reference TRBV2 and TRBJ1-5, reads EPEVTQTPSHQVTQMGQEVILRCVPISNHLYFYWYRQILGQKVEFLVSFYNNEISEKSEIFDDQFSVERPDGSNFTLKIRSTKLEDSAMYFCASSTSRAQPQHFGDGTRLSIL.

This chain connects TRBV4-3 to TRBJ1-1; no firm D call. The CDR3 spans 13 residues. The V gene's germline CDR1 is LGHNA and CDR2 YSLEER. V gave up 0 bases and J gave up 7 bases, with 9 bases separating them. The CDR3 sequence is CASSQETSFEAFF. In DNA form, the CDR3 reads TGCGCCAGCAGCCAAGAAACGAGTTTTGAAGCTTTCTTT.

This clone showed up just a few times. The rearrangement joins TRBV24-1 to TRBJ1-5, with D perhaps TRBD1 (5 bases). Deletions cut 9 bases from V and 2 bases from J, with 13 bases between. The CDR3 runs to 14 residues. Germline loops: CDR1 KGHDR, CDR2 SFDVKD. The CDR3 loop reads CATSRDGGNQPQHF. The CDR3 region has the DNA TGTGCCACCTCCAGGGATGGTGGCAATCAGCCCCAGCATTTT.

The chain has TRBV28 and TRBJ1-2, with D possibly matching TRBD1 (6 bases). The V end lost 7 bases, the J end lost 4 bases, and 19 bases lay between the germline ends. CDR1 is MDHEN and CDR2 is SYDVKM in the germline V gene. This CDR3 is built from 15 residues. The CDR3 region is CASKLGGRGLYGYTF. The CDR3 DNA follows: TGTGCCAGCAAATTGGGCGGCAGGGGCCTCTATGGCTACACCTTC.

The rearrangement links TRBV2 to TRBJ2-3; TRBD1 is a possible D gene (5 bases). The CDR3 is 14 residues long. Trimming stripped 6 bases from V and 1 base from J, with 11 bases between. Per germline, CDR1 SNHLY and CDR2 FYNNEI. The CDR3 region is CASRKGHGTDTQYF. DNA of the CDR3: TGTGCCAGCAGGAAGGGGCACGGCACAGATACGCAGTATTTT.